This paragraph covers one TCR beta chain sequence. What it recognizes is unknown. Clones were read by immunoSEQ multiplex PCR, and TCRdb kept only the in-frame ones, dropping some. The sample holds over 150,000 clones, about nine tenths seen once. Per the germline V gene, CDR1 is GTSNPN and CDR2 is SVGIG (reference sequence). V was shortened by 0 bases and J by 0 bases, with 6 bases between the two germline ends. CDR3 length: 14 amino acids. This sample was taken from a study of T cell responses to AZD1222 COVID-19 vaccine. Study-level background: Combined were second doses at about 4 or about 12 weeks.

General study findings and limits: White British ancestry dominated among donors, who included more females, and clonal diversity was possibly underestimated. Repertoires in all cases were sampled only once the peak T cell response had passed. Two AZD1222 administrations were followed by greater Spike-specific TCR breadth and depth.

This receptor was taken from an adult in good health. The sample here was peripheral blood, taken on day 0 of AZD1222 vaccination. The rearrangement links TRBV30 to TRBJ1-3; TRBD1 is a possible D gene (6 bases). The CDR3 nucleotides are TGTGCCTGGAGTGTAGGGGGCTCTGGAAACACCATATATTTT. This gives the protein CAWSVGGSGNTIYF.